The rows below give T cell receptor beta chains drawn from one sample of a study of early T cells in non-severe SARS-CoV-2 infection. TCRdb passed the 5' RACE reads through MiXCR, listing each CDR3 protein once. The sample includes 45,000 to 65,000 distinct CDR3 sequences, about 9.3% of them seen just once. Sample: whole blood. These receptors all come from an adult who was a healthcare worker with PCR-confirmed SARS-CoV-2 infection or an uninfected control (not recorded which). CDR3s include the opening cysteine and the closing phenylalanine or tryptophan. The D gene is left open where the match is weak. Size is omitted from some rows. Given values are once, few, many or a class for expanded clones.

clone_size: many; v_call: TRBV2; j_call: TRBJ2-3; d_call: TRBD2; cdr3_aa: CASKLAGGPGDTQYF; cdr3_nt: TGTGCCAGCAAGCTAGCGGGAGGGCCTGGAGATACGCAGTATTTT
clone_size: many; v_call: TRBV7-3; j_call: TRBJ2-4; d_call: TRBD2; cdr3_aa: CASSFQKGLAGVGAKNIQYF; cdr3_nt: TGTGCCAGCAGCTTCCAGAAGGGACTAGCGGGAGTAGGGGCCAAAAACATTCAGTACTTC
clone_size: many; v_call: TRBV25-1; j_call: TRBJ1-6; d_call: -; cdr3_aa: CASSGLGGGSPLHF; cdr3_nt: TGTGCCAGCAGTGGCCTAGGGGGGGGATCACCCCTCCACTTT
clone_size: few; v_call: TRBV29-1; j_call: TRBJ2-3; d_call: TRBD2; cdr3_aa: CSVEGLARPDTQYF; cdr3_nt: TGCAGCGTTGAGGGACTAGCAAGGCCAGATACGCAGTATTTT
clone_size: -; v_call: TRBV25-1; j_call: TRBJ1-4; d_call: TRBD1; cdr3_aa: CASTRTGSLNEKLFF; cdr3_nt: TGTGCCAGCACCCGGACAGGTTCTCTTAATGAAAAACTGTTTTTT
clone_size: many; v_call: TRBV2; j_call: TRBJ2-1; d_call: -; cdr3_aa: CASRGVIEQFF; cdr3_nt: TGTGCCAGCAGGGGGGTTATTGAGCAGTTCTTC
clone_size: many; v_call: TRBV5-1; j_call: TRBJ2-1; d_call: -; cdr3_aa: CASSLALAPNEQFF; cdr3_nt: TGCGCCAGCAGCTTGGCTCTAGCCCCAAATGAGCAGTTCTTC
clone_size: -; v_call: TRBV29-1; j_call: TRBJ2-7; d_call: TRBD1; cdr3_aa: CSVEKGQGGEQYF; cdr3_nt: TGCAGCGTTGAAAAGGGACAGGGGGGCGAGCAGTACTTC
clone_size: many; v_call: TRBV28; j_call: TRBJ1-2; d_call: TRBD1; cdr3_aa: CASSDRDGTRYGYTF; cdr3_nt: TGTGCCAGCAGTGACAGGGACGGGACTCGCTATGGCTACACCTTC
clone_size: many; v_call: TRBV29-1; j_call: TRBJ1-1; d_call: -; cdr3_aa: CSVERGDRTEAFF; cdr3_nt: TGCAGCGTTGAACGGGGGGATCGCACTGAAGCTTTCTTT
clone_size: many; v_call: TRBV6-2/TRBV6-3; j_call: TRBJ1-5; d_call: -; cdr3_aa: CASSPGGATQPQHF; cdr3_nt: TGTGCCAGCAGCCCGGGGGGGGCGACTCAGCCCCAGCATTTT
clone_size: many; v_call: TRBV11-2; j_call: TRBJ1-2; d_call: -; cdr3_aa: CASSRTVNYGYTF; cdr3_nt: TGTGCCAGCAGCCGGACAGTTAACTATGGCTACACCTTC
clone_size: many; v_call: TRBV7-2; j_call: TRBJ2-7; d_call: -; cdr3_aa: CASSYSGTTYEQYF; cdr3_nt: TGTGCCAGCAGCTATTCCGGGACGACCTACGAGCAGTACTTC
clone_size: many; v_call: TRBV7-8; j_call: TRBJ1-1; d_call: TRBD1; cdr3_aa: CASSPRRTGLNTEAFF; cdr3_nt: TGTGCCAGCAGCCCACGTCGGACAGGCCTGAACACTGAAGCTTTCTTT
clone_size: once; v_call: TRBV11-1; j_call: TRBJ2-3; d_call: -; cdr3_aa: CASRNLKKVGSGGTDTQYF; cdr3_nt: TGTGCCAGCAGAAACTTAAAGAAGGTGGGGTCCGGGGGCACAGATACGCAGTATTTT
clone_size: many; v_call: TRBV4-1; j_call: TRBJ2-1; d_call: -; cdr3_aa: CASSQIGSSYNEQFF; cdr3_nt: TGCGCCAGCAGCCAAATCGGTAGCTCCTACAATGAGCAGTTCTTC
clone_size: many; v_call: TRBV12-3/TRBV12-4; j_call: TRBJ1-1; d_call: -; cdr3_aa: CASSLGEIVWTEAFF; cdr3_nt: TGTGCCAGCAGTTTAGGGGAGATTGTTTGGACCGAAGCTTTCTTT
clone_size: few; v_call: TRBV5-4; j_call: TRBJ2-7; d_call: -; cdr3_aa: CASSRQNSYEQYF; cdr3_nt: TGTGCCAGCAGCCGACAGAACTCCTACGAGCAGTACTTC
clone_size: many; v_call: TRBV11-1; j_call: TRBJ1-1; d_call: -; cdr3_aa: CASSLTRMNTEAFF; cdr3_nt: TGCGCCAGCAGCTTGACCCGCATGAACACTGAAGCTTTCTTT
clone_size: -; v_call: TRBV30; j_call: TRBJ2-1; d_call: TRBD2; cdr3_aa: CAWSTGLAGVTEQFF; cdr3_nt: TGTGCCTGGAGCACGGGGCTAGCGGGAGTCACTGAGCAGTTCTTC
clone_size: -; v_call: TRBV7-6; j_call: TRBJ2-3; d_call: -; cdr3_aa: CASSDSARADTQYF; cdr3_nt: TGTGCCAGCAGCGACAGCGCGAGGGCAGATACGCAGTATTTT
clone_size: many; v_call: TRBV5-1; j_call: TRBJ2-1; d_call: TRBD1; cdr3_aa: CASSLAGGGYNEQFF; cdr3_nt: TGCGCCAGCAGCTTGGCAGGGGGTGGCTACAATGAGCAGTTCTTC
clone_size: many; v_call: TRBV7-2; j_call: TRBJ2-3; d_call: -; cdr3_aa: CASSSSAETTDTQYF; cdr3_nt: TGTGCCAGCAGCTCCTCAGCGGAGACCACAGATACGCAGTATTTT